This TCR beta chain comes out of a study of tumor-infiltrating lymphocytes in localized non-small cell lung cancer. As regards this clone: Its antigen is as yet unknown.

The table came from immunoSEQ multiplex PCR; TCRdb's copy has only in-frame clones and leaves some out. This table has fewer than 20,000 clones, almost 70% appearing once. General observations from the study: Higher tumor T cell infiltration than in uninvolved lung was supported by TCRbeta sequencing. Tumor T-cell fraction from TCR sequencing was not associated with recurrence-free survival (p = 0.61).

The germline gives CDR1 ENHRY, CDR2 SYGVKD. This CDR3 has 16 residues. Trimming at V came to 6 bases and at J to 4 bases, leaving 7 bases not matched to a gene. The source is a human donor with non-small cell lung cancer. The chain joins TRBV10-3 to TRBJ2-3, with TRBD2 identical over 13 bases. The sequencing input was lung tumor tissue. CDR3 sequence reads: CAISPLAGGFSDTQYF. CDR3 coding DNA: TGTGCCATCAGCCCACTAGCGGGAGGGTTCTCAGATACGCAGTATTTT.